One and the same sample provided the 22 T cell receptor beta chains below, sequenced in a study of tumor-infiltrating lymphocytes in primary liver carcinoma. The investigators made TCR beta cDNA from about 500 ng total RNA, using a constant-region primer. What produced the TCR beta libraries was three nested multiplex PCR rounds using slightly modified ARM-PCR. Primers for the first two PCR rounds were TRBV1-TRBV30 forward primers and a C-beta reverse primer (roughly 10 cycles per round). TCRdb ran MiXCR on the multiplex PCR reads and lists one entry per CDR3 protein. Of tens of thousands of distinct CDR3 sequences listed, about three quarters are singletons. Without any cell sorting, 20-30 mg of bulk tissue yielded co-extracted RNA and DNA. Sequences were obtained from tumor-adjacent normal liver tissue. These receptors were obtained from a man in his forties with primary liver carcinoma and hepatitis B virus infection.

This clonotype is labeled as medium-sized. CDR3: CASSPTGQKRQETQYF. The CDR3 DNA is TGTGCCAGCAGCCCAACGGGACAGAAAAGACAAGAGACCCAGTACTTC. The chain combines TRBV11-2 with TRBJ2-5; 7 bases line up with TRBD1. J was trimmed by 2 bases and V by 5 bases; bases with no gene match: 11. There are 16 residues in the CDR3. The germline V gene has CDR1 SGHAT and CDR2 FQNNGV.

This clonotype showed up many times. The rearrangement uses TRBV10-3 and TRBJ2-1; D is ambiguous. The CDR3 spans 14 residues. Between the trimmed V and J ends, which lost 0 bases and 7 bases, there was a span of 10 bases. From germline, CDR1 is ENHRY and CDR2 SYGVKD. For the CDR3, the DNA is TGTGCCATCAGTGAGTCCCGCAGTCGGAATGAGCAGTTCTTC. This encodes CAISESRSRNEQFF.

In DNA, the CDR3 is TGTGCCAGCAGCTTAAGTTGGAACAGTGACCAGTTCTTC. It codes for CASSLSWNSDQFF. This chain links TRBV7-9 with TRBJ2-1; D is undetermined. The CDR3 loop spans 13 amino acids. Trimming removed 2 bases at V and 13 bases at J, with 15 bases between. From germline, CDR1 is SEHNR and CDR2 FQNEAQ (reference sequence).

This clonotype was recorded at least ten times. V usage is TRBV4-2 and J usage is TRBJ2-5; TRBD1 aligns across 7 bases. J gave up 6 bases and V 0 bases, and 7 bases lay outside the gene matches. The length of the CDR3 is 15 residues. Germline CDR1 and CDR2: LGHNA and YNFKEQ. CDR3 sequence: CASSQDRDRQKTQYF. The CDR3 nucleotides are TGTGCCAGCAGCCAAGACCGGGACAGACAAAAGACCCAGTACTTC.

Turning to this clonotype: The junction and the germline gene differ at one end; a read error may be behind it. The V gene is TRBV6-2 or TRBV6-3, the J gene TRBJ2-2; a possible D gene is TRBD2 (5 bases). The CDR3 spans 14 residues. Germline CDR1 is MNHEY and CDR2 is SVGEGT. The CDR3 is CASSYSGSPGELLF. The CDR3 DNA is TGTGCCAGCAGTTACTCAGGGTCCCCCGGGGAGTTGCTTTTT.

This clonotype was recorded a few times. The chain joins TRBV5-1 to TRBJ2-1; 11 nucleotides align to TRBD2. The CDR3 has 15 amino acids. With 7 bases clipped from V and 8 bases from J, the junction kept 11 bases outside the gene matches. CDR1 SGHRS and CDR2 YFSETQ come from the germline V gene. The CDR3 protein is CASSLAGGPGDEQFF. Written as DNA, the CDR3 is TGCGCCAGCTCATTAGCGGGAGGGCCTGGAGATGAGCAGTTCTTC.

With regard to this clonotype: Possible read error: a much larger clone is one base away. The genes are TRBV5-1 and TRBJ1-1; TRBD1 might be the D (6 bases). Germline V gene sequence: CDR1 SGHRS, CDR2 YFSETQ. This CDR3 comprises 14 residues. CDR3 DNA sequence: TGCGCCGGCAGCGTAGGGGGGCAATCGGCTGAAGCTTTCTTT. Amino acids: CAGSVGGQSAEAFF.

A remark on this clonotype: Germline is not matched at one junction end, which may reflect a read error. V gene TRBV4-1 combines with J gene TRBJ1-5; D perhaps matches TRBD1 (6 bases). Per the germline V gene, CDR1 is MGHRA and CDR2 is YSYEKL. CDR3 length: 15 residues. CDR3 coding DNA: TGCGCCAGCAGCCTGGGGGCAGGGACCGACCAGCCCCAGCATTTC. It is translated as CASSLGAGTDQPQHF.

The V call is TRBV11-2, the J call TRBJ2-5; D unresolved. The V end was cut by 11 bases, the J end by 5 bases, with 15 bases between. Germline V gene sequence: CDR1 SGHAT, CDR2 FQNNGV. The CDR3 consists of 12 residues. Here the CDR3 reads CACSLVWETQYF. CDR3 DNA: TGTGCCTGTAGTTTAGTGTGGGAGACCCAGTACTTC.

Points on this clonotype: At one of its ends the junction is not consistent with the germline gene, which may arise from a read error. CDR3 residues: CASTIAGDSQTQYF. In DNA, the CDR3 is TGTGCAAGCACCATAGCGGGAGACTCACAGACCCAGTACTTC. The gene calls are TRBV6-1 and TRBJ2-5; 9 bases agree with TRBD2. Germline V gives CDR1 MNHNS, CDR2 SASEGT. The CDR3 is made up of 14 amino acids.

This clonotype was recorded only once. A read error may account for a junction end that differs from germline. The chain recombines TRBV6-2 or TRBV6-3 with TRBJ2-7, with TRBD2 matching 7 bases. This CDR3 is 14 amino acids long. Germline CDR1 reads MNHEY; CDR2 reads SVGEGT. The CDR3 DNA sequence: TGTGCCAGCAGTTGGACTAGTGGGAGTGGGGAGCACTACTTC. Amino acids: CASSWTSGSGEHYF.

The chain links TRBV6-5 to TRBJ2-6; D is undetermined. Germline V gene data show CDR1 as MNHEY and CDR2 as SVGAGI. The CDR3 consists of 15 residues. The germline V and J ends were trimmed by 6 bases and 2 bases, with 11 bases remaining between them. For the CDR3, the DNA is TGTGCCAGCAGCTCATACGGGCCTGGGGCCAACGTCCTGACTTTC. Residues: CASSSYGPGANVLTF.

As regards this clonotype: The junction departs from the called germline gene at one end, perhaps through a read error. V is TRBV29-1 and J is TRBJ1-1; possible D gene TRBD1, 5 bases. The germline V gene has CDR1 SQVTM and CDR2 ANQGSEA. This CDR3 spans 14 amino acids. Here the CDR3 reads CSVGDGGVNIEAFF. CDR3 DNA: TGCAGCGTTGGAGATGGGGGGGTGAACATTGAAGCTTTCTTT.

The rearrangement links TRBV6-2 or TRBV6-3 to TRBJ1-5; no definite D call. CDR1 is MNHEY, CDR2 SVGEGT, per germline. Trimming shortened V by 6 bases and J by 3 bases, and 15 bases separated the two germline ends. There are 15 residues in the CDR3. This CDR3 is CASSSLCWDNQPQHF. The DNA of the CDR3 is TGTGCCAGCAGCTCGCTGTGTTGGGACAATCAGCCCCAGCATTTT.

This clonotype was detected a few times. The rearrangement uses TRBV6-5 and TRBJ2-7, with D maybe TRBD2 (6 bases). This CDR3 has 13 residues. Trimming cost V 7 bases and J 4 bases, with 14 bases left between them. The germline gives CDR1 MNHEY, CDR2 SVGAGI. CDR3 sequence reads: CASNSSAGYEQYF. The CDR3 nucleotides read TGTGCCAGCAATTCGAGCGCGGGGTACGAGCAGTACTTC.

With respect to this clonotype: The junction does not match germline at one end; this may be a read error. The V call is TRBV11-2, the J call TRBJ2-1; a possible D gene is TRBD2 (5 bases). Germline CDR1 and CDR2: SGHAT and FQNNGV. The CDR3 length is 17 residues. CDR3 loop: CACSLYSGSFSYNEQLF. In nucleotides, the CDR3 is TGTGCCTGCAGCCTTTATAGTGGGAGTTTCTCCTACAATGAGCAGCTCTTC.

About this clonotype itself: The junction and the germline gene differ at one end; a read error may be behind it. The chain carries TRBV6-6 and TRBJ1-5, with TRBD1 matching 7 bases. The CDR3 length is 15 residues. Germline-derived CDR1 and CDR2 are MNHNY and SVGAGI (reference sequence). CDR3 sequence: CTSSYTGASIQPQHF. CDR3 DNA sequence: TGTACCAGCAGTTATACAGGGGCTAGCATTCAGCCCCAGCATTTT.

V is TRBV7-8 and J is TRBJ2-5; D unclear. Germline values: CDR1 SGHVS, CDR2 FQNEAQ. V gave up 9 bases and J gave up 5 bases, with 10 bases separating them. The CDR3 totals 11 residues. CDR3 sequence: CARGLGETQYF. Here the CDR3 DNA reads TGTGCCAGAGGCCTAGGGGAGACCCAGTACTTC.

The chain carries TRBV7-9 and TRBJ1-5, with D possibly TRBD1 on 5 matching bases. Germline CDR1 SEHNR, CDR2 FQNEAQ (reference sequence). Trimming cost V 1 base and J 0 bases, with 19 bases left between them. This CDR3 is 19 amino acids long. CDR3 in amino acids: CASSLERGNLRYSNQPQHF. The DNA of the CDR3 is TGTGCCAGCAGCTTAGAACGGGGGAATCTCCGTTATAGCAATCAGCCCCAGCATTTT.

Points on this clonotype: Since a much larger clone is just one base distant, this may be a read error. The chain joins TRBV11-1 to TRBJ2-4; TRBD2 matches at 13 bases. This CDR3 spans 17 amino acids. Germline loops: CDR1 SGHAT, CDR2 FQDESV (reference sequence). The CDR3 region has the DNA TGTGCCAACAGCTCTCCCGGGACTAGCGGGACCAAAAACACTCAGTACTTC. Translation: CANSSPGTSGTKNTQYF.

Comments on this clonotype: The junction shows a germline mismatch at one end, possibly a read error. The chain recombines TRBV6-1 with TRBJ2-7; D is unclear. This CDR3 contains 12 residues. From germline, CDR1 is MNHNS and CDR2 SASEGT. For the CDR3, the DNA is TGTGCCAGCAGTGACCGTCCCTACGGGCAGTACTTC. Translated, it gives CASSDRPYGQYF.

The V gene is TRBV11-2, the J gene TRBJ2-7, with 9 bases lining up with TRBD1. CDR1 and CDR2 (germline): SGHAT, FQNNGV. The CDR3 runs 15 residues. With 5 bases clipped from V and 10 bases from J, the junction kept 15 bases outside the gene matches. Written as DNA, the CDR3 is TGTGCCAGCAGCCCCCGAACAGGGGGCTTCTACAAACAGTACTTC. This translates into CASSPRTGGFYKQYF.